A single sample is the source of the 8 T cell receptor beta chains below, sequenced in a study of CD8+ T cells in alopecia areata. Reverse transcription of extracted RNA yielded cDNA, which provided the sequencing template. The data were produced by immunoSEQ multiplex PCR, yet TCRdb's version contains in-frame clones alone and is incomplete. The repertoire includes approximately 210,000 clones, approximately 40% of them detected once, and 2% to 3% sits in the top ten. The treatment was: oral pan-JAK inhibitor, 5-10 mg twice daily. The starting material was CD4+ T cells sorted from blood, obtained around week 36, from a patient treated with tofacitinib. These receptors came from a human donor with alopecia areata.

V is TRBV12-5 and J is TRBJ1-2; D not resolved. The CDR3 runs to 12 residues. The V end lost 2 bases, the J end lost 3 bases, and 4 bases lay between the germline ends. Germline V gene data show CDR1 as LGHNT and CDR2 as FRNRAP. In DNA form, the CDR3 reads TGTGCTAGTGGTTTGTCCCACTATGGCTACACCTTC. The encoded protein is CASGLSHYGYTF.

The CDR3 here is CAWSPQGGYEQYF. CDR3 DNA sequence: TGTGCCTGGAGTCCGCAAGGCGGCTACGAGCAGTACTTC. The chain has TRBV30 and TRBJ2-7; D is uncertain. Per germline, CDR1 GTSNPN and CDR2 SVGIG (reference sequence). V dropped 2 bases and J dropped 3 bases, with 11 bases sitting between them. The CDR3 is 13 amino acids.

This clone was seen only a few times. This chain connects TRBV7-2 to TRBJ2-6, with a weak D call TRBD2 (5 bases). CDR1 is SGHTA, CDR2 FQGNSA, per germline. V lost 5 bases, J lost 1 base, and 15 bases lay in between. CDR3 size: 17 residues. The CDR3 DNA follows: TGTGCCAGCAGCCCCCGGGAAGGGTGGTCTGGGGCCAACGTCCTGACTTTC. This translates into CASSPREGWSGANVLTF.

This chain connects TRBV15 to TRBJ2-3; D call uncertain. The CDR3 length is 14 residues. Germline V CDR1 and CDR2: LNHNV, YYDKDF (reference sequence). Deletions cut 2 bases from V and 1 base from J, with 7 bases between. The CDR3 DNA is TGTGCCACCAGCAGACCAGTAGGCACAGATACGCAGTATTTT. It codes for CATSRPVGTDTQYF.

The rearrangement joins TRBV28 to TRBJ2-3; tentative D call: TRBD1 (6 bases). Trimming pared 5 bases from V and 0 bases from J, leaving 18 bases between. This CDR3 comprises 17 residues. CDR1 is MDHEN and CDR2 is SYDVKM in the germline V gene. In nucleotides, the CDR3 is TGTGCCAGCAGTACCCCCCATTACAGGGCTAGCACAGATACGCAGTATTTT. Encoded protein: CASSTPHYRASTDTQYF.

This clone was seen a handful of times. The chain couples TRBV4-1 to TRBJ2-1, with D hard to call. V was pared by 1 base and J by 4 bases, with 14 bases between. The germline CDR1 and CDR2 sequences are MGHRA and YSYEKL. The CDR3 totals 16 residues. The CDR3 DNA reads TGCGCCAGCAGCCAAGTAGCACTCACAAGGTACAATGAGCAGTTCTTC. It specifies CASSQVALTRYNEQFF.

This clone was detected a few times. The chain couples TRBV19 to TRBJ2-1; 7 bases are a match to TRBD2. Trimming took 9 bases from V and 4 from J; bases not matched to a gene: 9. Germline CDR1 reads LNHDA; CDR2 reads SQIVND (reference sequence). The CDR3 has 14 amino acids. CDR3 coding DNA: TGTGCCAGCACTTCCGGGGAGGGATACAATGAGCAGTTCTTC. Translation: CASTSGEGYNEQFF.

This clone was recorded a few times. CDR3 DNA sequence: TGCAGCGGCACCTATAGGGCACACAATGAGCAGTTCTTC. It translates to CSGTYRAHNEQFF. V gene TRBV29-1 combines with J gene TRBJ2-1; no reliable D call. The germline V gene encodes CDR1 SQVTM and CDR2 ANQGSEA. V was trimmed by 7 bases and J by 5 bases, leaving 15 bases between them. CDR3 length: 13 amino acids.